This T cell receptor (beta chain) was documented in a study of T cell changes during pregnancy in multiple sclerosis. Here immunoSEQ multiplex PCR was the method, and the copy in TCRdb shows in-frame clones only, minus some. The table shows 73,000 or so clones, with around 90% occurring only once. The sample holds a few counts of this clone. Trimming cost V 3 bases and J 4 bases; bases outside gene matches: 5. The germline V gene has CDR1 LGHNA and CDR2 YSLEER. The CDR3 sequence is 14 residues long. The clonotype was recovered from a female donor with multiple sclerosis, enrolled in a pregnancy study. J is TRBJ2-5 and V is TRBV4-3, with TRBD2 identical over 7 bases. The sample was peripheral blood, taken in the second trimester of pregnancy. The CDR3 is CASSHGLEAETQYF. Written as DNA, the CDR3 is TGCGCCAGCAGCCATGGACTAGAGGCAGAGACCCAGTACTTC.